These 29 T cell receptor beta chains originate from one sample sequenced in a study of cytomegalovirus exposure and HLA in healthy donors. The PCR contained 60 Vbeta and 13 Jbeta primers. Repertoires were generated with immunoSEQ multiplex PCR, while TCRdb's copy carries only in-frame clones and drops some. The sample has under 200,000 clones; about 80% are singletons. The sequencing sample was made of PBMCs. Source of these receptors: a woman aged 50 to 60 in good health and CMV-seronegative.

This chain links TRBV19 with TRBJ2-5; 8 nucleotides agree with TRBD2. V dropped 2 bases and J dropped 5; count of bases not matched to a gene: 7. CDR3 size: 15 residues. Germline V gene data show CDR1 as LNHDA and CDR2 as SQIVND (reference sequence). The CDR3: CASSILAGGSETQYF. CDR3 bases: TGTGCCAGTAGTATACTAGCGGGTGGGAGTGAGACCCAGTACTTC.

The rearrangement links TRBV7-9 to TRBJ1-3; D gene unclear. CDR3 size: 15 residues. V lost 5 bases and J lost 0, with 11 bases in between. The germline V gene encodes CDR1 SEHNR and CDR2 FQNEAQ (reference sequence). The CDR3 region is CASSPLGLSGNTIYF. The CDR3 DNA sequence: TGTGCCAGCAGCCCGCTAGGCCTCTCTGGAAACACCATATATTTT.

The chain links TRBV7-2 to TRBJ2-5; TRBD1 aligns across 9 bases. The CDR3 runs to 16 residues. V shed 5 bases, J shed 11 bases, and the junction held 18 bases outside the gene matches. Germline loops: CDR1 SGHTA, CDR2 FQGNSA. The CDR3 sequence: CASSHLSGQGRLEQYF. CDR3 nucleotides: TGTGCCAGCAGCCATCTGTCGGGACAGGGACGGTTGGAGCAGTACTTC.

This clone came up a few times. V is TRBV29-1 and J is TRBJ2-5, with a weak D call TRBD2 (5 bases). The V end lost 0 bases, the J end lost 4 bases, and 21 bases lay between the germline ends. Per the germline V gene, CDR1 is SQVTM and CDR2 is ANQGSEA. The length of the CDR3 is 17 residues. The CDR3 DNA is TGCAGCGTTGAAGATCTTGAGGAAACGGGGTCACGAGAGACCCAGTACTTC. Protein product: CSVEDLEETGSRETQYF.

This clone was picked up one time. The CDR3 nucleotides are TGTGCCAGCAGTCGCGTTGGGGGCGAGACCCAGTACTTC. Translation gives CASSRVGGETQYF. V gene TRBV6-5 combines with J gene TRBJ2-5, with a weak D call TRBD1 (6 bases). Between the trimmed V and J ends, which lost 5 bases and 5 bases, there was a span of 12 bases. In germline, CDR1 is MNHEY, CDR2 SVGAGI. The CDR3 is 13 residues long.

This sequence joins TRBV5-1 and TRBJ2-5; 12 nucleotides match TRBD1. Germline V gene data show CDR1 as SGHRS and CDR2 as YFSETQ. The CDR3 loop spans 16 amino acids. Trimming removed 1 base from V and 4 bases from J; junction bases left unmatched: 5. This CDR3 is CASSLTGTGGLETQYF. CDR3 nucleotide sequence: TGCGCCAGCAGCTTGACCGGGACAGGGGGCTTAGAGACCCAGTACTTC. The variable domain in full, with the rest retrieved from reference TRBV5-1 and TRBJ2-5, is KAGVTQTPRYLIKTRGQQVTLSCSPISGHRSVSWYQQTPGQGLQFLFEYFSETQRNKGNFPGRFSGRQFSNSRSEMNVSTLELGDSALYLCASSLTGTGGLETQYFGPGTRLLVL.

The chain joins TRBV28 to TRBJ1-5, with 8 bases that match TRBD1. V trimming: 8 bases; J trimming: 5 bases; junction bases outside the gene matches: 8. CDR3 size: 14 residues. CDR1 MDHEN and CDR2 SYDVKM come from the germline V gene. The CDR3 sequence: CASFGQGSYQPQHF. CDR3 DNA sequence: TGTGCCAGCTTTGGACAGGGATCATATCAGCCCCAGCATTTT.

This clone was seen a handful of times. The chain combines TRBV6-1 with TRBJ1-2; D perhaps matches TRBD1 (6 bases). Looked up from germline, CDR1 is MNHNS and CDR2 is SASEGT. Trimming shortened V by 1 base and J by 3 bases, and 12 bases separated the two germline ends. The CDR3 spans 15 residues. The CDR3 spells CASSEGVGADYGYTF. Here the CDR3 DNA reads TGTGCCAGCAGTGAAGGTGTGGGGGCCGACTATGGCTACACCTTC.

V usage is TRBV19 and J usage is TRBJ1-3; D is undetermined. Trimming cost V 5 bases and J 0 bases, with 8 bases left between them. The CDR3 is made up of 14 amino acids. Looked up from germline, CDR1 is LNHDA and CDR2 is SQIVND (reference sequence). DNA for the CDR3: TGTGCCAGTAGTCAGGCAAACTCTGGAAACACCATATATTTT. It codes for CASSQANSGNTIYF.

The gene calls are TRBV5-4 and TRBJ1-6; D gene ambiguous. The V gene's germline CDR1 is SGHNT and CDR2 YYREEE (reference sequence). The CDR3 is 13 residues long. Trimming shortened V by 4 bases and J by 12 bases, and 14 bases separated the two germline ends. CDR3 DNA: TGTGCCAGCAGCGTGGAAGATCGAGAACCCCTCCACTTT. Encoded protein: CASSVEDREPLHF.

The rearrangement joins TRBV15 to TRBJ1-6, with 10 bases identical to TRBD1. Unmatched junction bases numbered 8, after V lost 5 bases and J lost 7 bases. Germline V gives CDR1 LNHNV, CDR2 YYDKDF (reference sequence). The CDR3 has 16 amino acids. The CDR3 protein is CATSRSPGQGNSPLHF. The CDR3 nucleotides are TGTGCCACCAGCCGCTCACCGGGACAGGGGAATTCACCCCTCCACTTT.

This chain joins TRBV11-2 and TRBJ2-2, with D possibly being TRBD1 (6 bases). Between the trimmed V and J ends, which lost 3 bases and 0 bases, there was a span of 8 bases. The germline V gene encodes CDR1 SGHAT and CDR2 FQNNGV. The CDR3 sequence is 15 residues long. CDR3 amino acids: CASSLRQANTGELFF. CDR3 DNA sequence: TGTGCCAGCAGCTTGCGACAGGCGAACACCGGGGAGCTGTTTTTT. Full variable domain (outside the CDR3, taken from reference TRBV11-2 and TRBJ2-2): EAGVAQSPRYKIIEKRQSVAFWCNPISGHATLYWYQQILGQGPKLLIQFQNNGVVDDSQLPKDRFSAERLKGVDSTLKIQPAKLEDSAVYLCASSLRQANTGELFFGEGSRLTVL.

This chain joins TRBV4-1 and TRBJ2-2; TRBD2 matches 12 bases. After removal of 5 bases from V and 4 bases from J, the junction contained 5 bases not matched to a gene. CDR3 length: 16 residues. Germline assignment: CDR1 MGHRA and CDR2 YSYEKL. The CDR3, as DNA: TGCGCCAGCAGCGCACTAGCGGGGGGCCCCACCGGGGAGCTGTTTTTT. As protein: CASSALAGGPTGELFF.

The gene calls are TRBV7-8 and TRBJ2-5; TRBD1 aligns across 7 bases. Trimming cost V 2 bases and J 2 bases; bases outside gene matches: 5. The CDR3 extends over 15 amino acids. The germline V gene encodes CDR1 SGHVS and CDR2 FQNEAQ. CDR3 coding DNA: TGTGCCAGCAGCTTAAACCCGGGACAGCAAGAGACCCAGTACTTC. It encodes CASSLNPGQQETQYF.

The CDR3 reads CASSLGSGGTTYEQYF. Written as DNA, the CDR3 is TGTGCCAGCAGCTTAGGGAGCGGGGGGACTACCTACGAGCAGTACTTC. The chain carries TRBV11-1 and TRBJ2-7; 9 bases fit TRBD2. This CDR3 is 16 amino acids long. V shed 1 base and J 2 bases; nucleotides not matched to a gene: 6. Germline CDR1 is SGHAT and CDR2 is FQDESV (reference sequence). The variable domain in full, completed from reference TRBV11-1 and TRBJ2-7, reads EAEVAQSPRYKITEKSQAVAFWCDPISGHATLYWYRQILGQGPELLVQFQDESVVDDSQLPKDRFSAERLKGVDSTLKIQPAELGDSAMYLCASSLGSGGTTYEQYFGPGTRLTVT.

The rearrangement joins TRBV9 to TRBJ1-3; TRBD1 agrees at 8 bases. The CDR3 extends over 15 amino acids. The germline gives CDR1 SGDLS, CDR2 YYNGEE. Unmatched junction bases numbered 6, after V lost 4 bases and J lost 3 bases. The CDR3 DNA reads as TGTGCCAGCAGCTTTCAGGGGGCGCGTGGAAACACCATATATTTT. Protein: CASSFQGARGNTIYF.

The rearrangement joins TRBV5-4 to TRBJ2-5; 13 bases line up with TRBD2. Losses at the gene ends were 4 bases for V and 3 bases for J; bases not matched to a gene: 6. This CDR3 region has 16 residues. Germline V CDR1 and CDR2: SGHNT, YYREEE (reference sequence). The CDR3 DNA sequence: TGTGCCAGCAGCCCTGGACTAGCGGGGGCTAAAGAGACCCAGTACTTC. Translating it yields CASSPGLAGAKETQYF.

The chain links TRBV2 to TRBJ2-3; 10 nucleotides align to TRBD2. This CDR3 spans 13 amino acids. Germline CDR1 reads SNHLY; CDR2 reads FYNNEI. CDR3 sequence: CPNERGGQDTQYF. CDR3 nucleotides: TGTCCGAACGAGCGGGGGGGCCAGGATACGCAGTATTTT.

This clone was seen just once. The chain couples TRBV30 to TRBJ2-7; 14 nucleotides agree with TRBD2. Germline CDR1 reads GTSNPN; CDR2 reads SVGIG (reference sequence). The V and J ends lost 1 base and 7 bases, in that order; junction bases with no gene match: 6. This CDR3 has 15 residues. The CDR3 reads CAWSDQTSGRGEQYF. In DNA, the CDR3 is TGTGCCTGGAGTGACCAGACTAGCGGGAGGGGAGAGCAGTACTTC. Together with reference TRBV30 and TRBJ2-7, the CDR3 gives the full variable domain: SQTIHQWPATLVQPVGSPLSLECTVEGTSNPNLYWYRQAAGRGLQLLFYSVGIGQISSEVPQNLSASRPQDRQFILSSKKLLLSDSGFYLCAWSDQTSGRGEQYFGPGTRLTVT.

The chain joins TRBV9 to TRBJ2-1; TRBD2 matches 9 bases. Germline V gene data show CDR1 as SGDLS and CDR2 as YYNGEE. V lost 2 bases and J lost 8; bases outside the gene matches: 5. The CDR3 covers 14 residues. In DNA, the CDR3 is TGTGCCAGCAGCGTCCCAGGCGGGAGGGATGAGCAGTTCTTC. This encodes CASSVPGGRDEQFF.

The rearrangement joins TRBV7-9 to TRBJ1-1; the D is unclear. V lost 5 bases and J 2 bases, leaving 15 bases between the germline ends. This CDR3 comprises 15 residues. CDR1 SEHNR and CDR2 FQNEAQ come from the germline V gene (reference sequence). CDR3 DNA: TGTGCCAGCAGCCCCGGTGGACTCTTCAACACTGAAGCTTTCTTT. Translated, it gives CASSPGGLFNTEAFF.

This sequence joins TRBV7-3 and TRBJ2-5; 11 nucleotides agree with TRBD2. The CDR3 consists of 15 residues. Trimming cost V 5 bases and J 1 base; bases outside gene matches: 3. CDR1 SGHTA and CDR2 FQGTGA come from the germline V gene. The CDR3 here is CASSPGTSGQETQYF. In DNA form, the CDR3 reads TGTGCCAGCAGCCCAGGGACTAGCGGCCAAGAGACCCAGTACTTC.

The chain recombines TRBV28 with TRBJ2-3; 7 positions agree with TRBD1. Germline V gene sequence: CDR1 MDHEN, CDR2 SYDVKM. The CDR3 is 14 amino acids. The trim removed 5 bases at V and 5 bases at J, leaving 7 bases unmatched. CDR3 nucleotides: TGTGCCAGCAGTAACACAGGGGTGGGAGATACGCAGTATTTT. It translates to CASSNTGVGDTQYF.

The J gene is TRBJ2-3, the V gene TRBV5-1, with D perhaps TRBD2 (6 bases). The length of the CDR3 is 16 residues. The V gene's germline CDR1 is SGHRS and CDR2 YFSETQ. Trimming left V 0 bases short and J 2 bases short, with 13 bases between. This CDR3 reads CASSLVVREATDTQYF. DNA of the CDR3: TGCGCCAGCAGCTTGGTTGTCAGGGAGGCCACAGATACGCAGTATTTT.

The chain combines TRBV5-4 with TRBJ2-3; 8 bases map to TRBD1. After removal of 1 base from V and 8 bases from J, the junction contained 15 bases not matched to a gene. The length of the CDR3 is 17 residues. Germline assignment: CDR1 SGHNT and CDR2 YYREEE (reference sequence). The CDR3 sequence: CASSLNLADRGGGTQYF. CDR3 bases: TGTGCCAGCAGCTTGAATCTTGCCGACAGGGGAGGTGGTACGCAGTATTTT.

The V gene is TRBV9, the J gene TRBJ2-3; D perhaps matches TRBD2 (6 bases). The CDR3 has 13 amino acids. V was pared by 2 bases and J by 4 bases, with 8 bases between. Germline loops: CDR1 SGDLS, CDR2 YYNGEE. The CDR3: CASSVGGADTQYF. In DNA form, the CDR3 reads TGTGCCAGCAGCGTGGGAGGCGCAGATACGCAGTATTTT. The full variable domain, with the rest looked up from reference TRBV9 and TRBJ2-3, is DSGVTQTPKHLITATGQRVTLRCSPRSGDLSVYWYQQSLDQGLQFLIQYYNGEERAKGNILERFSAQQFPDLHSELNLSSLELGDSALYFCASSVGGADTQYFGPGTRLTVL.

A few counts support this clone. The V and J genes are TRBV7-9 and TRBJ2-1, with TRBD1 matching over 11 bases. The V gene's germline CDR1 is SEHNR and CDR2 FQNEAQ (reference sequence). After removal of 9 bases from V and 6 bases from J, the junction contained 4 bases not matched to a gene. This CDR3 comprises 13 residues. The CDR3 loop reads CASGTGGFNEQFF. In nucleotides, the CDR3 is TGTGCCAGTGGGACAGGGGGGTTCAATGAGCAGTTCTTC. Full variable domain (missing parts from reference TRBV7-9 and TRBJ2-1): DTGVSQNPRHKITKRGQNVTFRCDPISEHNRLYWYRQTLGQGPEFLTYFQNEAQLEKSRLLSDRFSAERPKGSFSTLEIQRTEQGDSAMYLCASGTGGFNEQFFGPGTRLTVL.

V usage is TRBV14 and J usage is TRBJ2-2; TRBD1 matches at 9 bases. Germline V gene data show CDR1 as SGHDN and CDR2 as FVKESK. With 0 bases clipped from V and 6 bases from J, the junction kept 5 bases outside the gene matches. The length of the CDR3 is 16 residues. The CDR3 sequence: CASSQERGTGSGELFF. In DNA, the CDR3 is TGTGCCAGCAGCCAAGAAAGAGGGACAGGGTCCGGGGAGCTGTTTTTT.

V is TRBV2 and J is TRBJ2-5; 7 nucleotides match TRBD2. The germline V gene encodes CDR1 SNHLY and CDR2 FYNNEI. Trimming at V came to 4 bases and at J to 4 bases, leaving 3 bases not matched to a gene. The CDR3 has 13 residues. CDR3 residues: CASSGSSGETQYF. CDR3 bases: TGTGCCAGCAGTGGTTCTAGCGGAGAGACCCAGTACTTC.